This T cell receptor beta chain stems from a study of T cell responses to AZD1222 COVID-19 vaccine. Data came from immunoSEQ multiplex PCR; TCRdb stores just in-frame clones and leaves some out. The repertoire includes some 150,000 clones, 92% of them detected once, and more than 3% sits in the top ten. The CDR3 runs 13 residues. The V end was cut by 4 bases, the J end by 4 bases, with 11 bases between. Germline CDR1 SGHDN, CDR2 FVKESK. Sequencing was performed on peripheral blood, taken on day 0 of AZD1222 vaccination. The rearrangement links TRBV14 to TRBJ2-7, with D unclear. This receptor was identified in an adult in good health. The CDR3 sequence: CASSRAALYEQYF. The CDR3, as DNA: TGTGCCAGCAGCCGGGCAGCACTTTACGAGCAGTACTTC. Full variable domain (rest looked up from reference TRBV14 and TRBJ2-7): EAGVTQFPSHSVIEKGQTVTLRCDPISGHDNLYWYRRVMGKEIKFLLHFVKESKQDESGMPNNRFLAERTGGTYSTLKVQPAELEDSGVYFCASSRAALYEQYFGPGTRLTVT.